The 11 T cell receptor beta chains given below trace back to one sample, sequenced in a study of cytotoxic CD8 clonotypes in ibrutinib-treated CLL. Sequencing was performed with immunoSEQ multiplex PCR; in TCRdb, only in-frame clones are kept and a portion is missing. The sample includes about 140,000 clones, less than 95% of them seen just once. The specimen was PBMCs, collected after 12 months of ibrutinib treatment. The receptors stem from a human donor with chronic lymphocytic leukemia.

The V call is TRBV13, the J call TRBJ2-7; D unresolved. The length of the CDR3 is 13 residues. V was trimmed by 4 bases and J by 0 bases, leaving 7 bases between them. In germline, CDR1 is PRHDT, CDR2 FYEKMQ (reference sequence). The CDR3 here is CASSSRRSYEQYF. The CDR3 DNA reads TGTGCCAGCAGCTCCCGCCGCTCCTACGAGCAGTACTTC.

This clone showed up just once. V gene TRBV28 combines with J gene TRBJ1-5; 7 nucleotides line up with TRBD1. CDR3 length equals 15 residues. Losses at the gene ends were 7 bases for V and 0 bases for J; bases not matched to a gene: 6. The V gene's germline CDR1 is MDHEN and CDR2 SYDVKM. CDR3 sequence reads: CASKGTAYSNQPQHF. The CDR3 DNA sequence: TGTGCCAGCAAAGGGACAGCATATAGCAATCAGCCCCAGCATTTT.

The gene calls are TRBV7-2 and TRBJ2-1; D is tentatively TRBD1 or TRBD2 (6 bases each). The CDR3 has 15 residues. Germline V gene lookup returns CDR1 SGHTA and CDR2 FQGNSA. The germline V and J ends were trimmed by 5 bases and 6 bases, with 17 bases remaining between them. The CDR3 is CASSPWGAGLNEQFF. CDR3 bases: TGTGCCAGCAGCCCATGGGGGGCGGGACTCAATGAGCAGTTCTTC.

This chain links TRBV7-9 with TRBJ2-7; possibly TRBD1 for D (6 bases). V shed 1 base and J shed 4 bases, with 20 bases lying between them. The germline CDR1 and CDR2 sequences are SEHNR and FQNEAQ (reference sequence). The CDR3 loop spans 17 amino acids. The CDR3: CASSLGRLGAPAYEQYF. The CDR3 nucleotides are TGTGCCAGCAGCTTAGGCAGGCTGGGGGCCCCGGCTTACGAGCAGTACTTC. The full variable domain, its missing parts supplied by reference TRBV7-9 and TRBJ2-7, is DTGVSQNPRHKITKRGQNVTFRCDPISEHNRLYWYRQTLGQGPEFLTYFQNEAQLEKSRLLSDRFSAERPKGSFSTLEIQRTEQGDSAMYLCASSLGRLGAPAYEQYFGPGTRLTVT.

V usage is TRBV14 and J usage is TRBJ1-5; TRBD1 agrees at 9 bases. The CDR3 contains 18 residues. V was pared by 5 bases and J by 1 base, with 12 bases of the junction left unmatched. From germline, CDR1 is SGHDN and CDR2 FVKESK. The CDR3 DNA sequence: TGTGCCAGCAGCTGGGGGCTACAGGGGGCTTCGAGCAATCAGCCCCAGCATTTT. The encoded protein is CASSWGLQGASSNQPQHF. Full variable domain (rest looked up from reference TRBV14 and TRBJ1-5): EAGVTQFPSHSVIEKGQTVTLRCDPISGHDNLYWYRRVMGKEIKFLLHFVKESKQDESGMPNNRFLAERTGGTYSTLKVQPAELEDSGVYFCASSWGLQGASSNQPQHFGDGTRLSIL.

The V and J genes are TRBV6-5 and TRBJ1-5; maybe TRBD1 (5 bases). The CDR3 has 12 residues. Germline loops: CDR1 MNHEY, CDR2 SVGAGI. Between the trimmed V and J ends, which lost 6 bases and 10 bases, there was a span of 13 bases. The CDR3 loop reads CASRQGGGPQHF. The CDR3 DNA reads TGTGCCAGCAGGCAGGGTGGAGGACCCCAGCATTTT.

Written as DNA, the CDR3 is TGCAGCTTTTCCCGGGGACTAGCCGGCGAGCAGTACTTC. It codes for CSFSRGLAGEQYF. The chain carries TRBV29-1 and TRBJ2-5; 9 nucleotides align to TRBD2. The DNA end lines up better with TRBJ2-7; the J call may be wrong. Germline assignment: CDR1 SQVTM and CDR2 ANQGSEA. The CDR3 covers 13 residues.

The DNA for the CDR3 is TGTGCCAGTAGACGGACAGGGGGCGATTCTTATGAAAAACTGTTTTTT. As protein: CASRRTGGDSYEKLFF. The rearrangement uses TRBV19 and TRBJ1-4; 11 positions match TRBD1. After removal of 6 bases from V and 6 bases from J, the junction contained 9 bases not matched to a gene. Germline assignment: CDR1 LNHDA and CDR2 SQIVND (reference sequence). This CDR3 is 16 amino acids long.

The chain joins TRBV2 to TRBJ2-3; 14 bases align to TRBD2. Per germline, CDR1 SNHLY and CDR2 FYNNEI. This CDR3 has 15 residues. V shed 8 bases, J shed 6 bases, and the junction held 7 bases outside the gene matches. The CDR3 sequence: CASSGTSGSPDTQYF. CDR3 DNA: TGTGCCAGCTCCGGGACTAGCGGGAGCCCCGATACGCAGTATTTT.

This sequence joins TRBV29-1 and TRBJ2-1; D not resolved. Germline V CDR1 and CDR2: SQVTM, ANQGSEA. V was trimmed by 4 bases and J by 6 bases, leaving 10 bases between them. The CDR3 covers 12 residues. CDR3: CSVAPSLNEQFF. The DNA of the CDR3 is TGCAGCGTTGCCCCCTCTCTCAATGAGCAGTTCTTC.

This clone is a singleton in its sample. In nucleotides, the CDR3 is TGTGCCAGCAGCGGGAGCACGGAGGAGACCCAGTACTTC. Protein: CASSGSTEETQYF. V gene TRBV5-4 combines with J gene TRBJ2-5, with D possibly matching TRBD2 (5 bases). There are 13 residues in the CDR3. Germline values: CDR1 SGHNT, CDR2 YYREEE (reference sequence). V was clipped by 4 bases and J by 5 bases, with 12 bases between them.